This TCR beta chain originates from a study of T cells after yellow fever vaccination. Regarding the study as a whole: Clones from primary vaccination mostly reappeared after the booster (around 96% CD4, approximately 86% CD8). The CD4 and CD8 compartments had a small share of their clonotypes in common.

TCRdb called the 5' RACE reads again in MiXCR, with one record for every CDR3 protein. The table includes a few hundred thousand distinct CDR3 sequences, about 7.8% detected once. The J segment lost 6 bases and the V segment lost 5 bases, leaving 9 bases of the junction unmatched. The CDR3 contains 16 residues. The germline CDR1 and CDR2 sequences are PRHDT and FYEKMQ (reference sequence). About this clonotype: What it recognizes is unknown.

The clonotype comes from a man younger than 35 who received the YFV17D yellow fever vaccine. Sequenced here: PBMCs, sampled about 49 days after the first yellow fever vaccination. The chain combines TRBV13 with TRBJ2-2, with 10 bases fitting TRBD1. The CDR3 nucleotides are TGTGCCAGCAGCCGAAGGGACAGGGGAACGGCCGGGGAGCTGTTTTTT. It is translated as CASSRRDRGTAGELFF.